Listed here are 26 T cell receptor beta chains from one sample, sequenced in a study of T cell changes during pregnancy in multiple sclerosis. Clones were read by immunoSEQ multiplex PCR, and TCRdb kept only the in-frame ones, dropping some. The profile shows around 100,000 clones, about nine tenths of them singletons. The source was peripheral blood, collected in the second trimester of pregnancy. These TCRs come from a female donor in good health, enrolled as a control in a pregnancy study.

This sequence joins TRBV7-2 and TRBJ1-3; D is perhaps TRBD1 (5 bases). The germline V gene encodes CDR1 SGHTA and CDR2 FQGNSA. The CDR3 contains 18 residues. Trimming removed 7 bases at V and 0 bases at J, with 22 bases between. The CDR3 DNA reads as TGTGCCAGCACCCCAACCCCTGATAGGGGCTACTCTGGAAACACCATATATTTT. Amino acids: CASTPTPDRGYSGNTIYF.

The rearrangement links TRBV5-1 to TRBJ2-3; D possibly corresponds to TRBD2 (7 bases). This CDR3 is built from 15 residues. Trimming shortened V by 7 bases and J by 3 bases, and 18 bases separated the two germline ends. The germline V gene has CDR1 SGHRS and CDR2 YFSETQ. The CDR3 sequence: CASGWEGGWTDTQYF. The CDR3 region has the DNA TGCGCCAGCGGCTGGGAGGGGGGGTGGACAGATACGCAGTATTTT. Filled out from reference TRBV5-1 and TRBJ2-3, the complete variable domain reads KAGVTQTPRYLIKTRGQQVTLSCSPISGHRSVSWYQQTPGQGLQFLFEYFSETQRNKGNFPGRFSGRQFSNSRSEMNVSTLELGDSALYLCASGWEGGWTDTQYFGPGTRLTVL.

The chain couples TRBV7-2 to TRBJ2-7; D is possibly TRBD2 (5 bases). There are 15 residues in the CDR3. Trimming shortened V by 5 bases and J by 2 bases, and 16 bases separated the two germline ends. CDR1 is SGHTA, CDR2 FQGNSA, per germline. DNA of the CDR3: TGTGCCAGCAGCCTAGACGCCGGACTTACCTACGAGCAGTACTTC. This translates into CASSLDAGLTYEQYF.

This clone was observed a single time. V and J are TRBV18 and TRBJ2-7, with D perhaps TRBD1 (5 bases). CDR3 length: 15 residues. Looked up from germline, CDR1 is KGHSH and CDR2 is LQKENI. V lost 2 bases and J 0 bases, leaving 11 bases between the germline ends. DNA for the CDR3: TGTGCCAGCTCACCAGGACAACCCGGCTCCTACGAGCAGTACTTC. It codes for CASSPGQPGSYEQYF.

V gene TRBV6-4 combines with J gene TRBJ1-5; a weak D match, TRBD1 (6 bases). V dropped 0 bases and J dropped 0 bases, with 6 bases sitting between them. Per the germline V gene, CDR1 is MRHNA and CDR2 is SNTAGT. This CDR3 has 15 amino acids. This CDR3 is CASSDSGGSNQPQHF. As DNA, the CDR3 is TGTGCCAGCAGTGACTCAGGGGGTAGCAATCAGCCCCAGCATTTT.

The chain is built from TRBV10-3 and TRBJ2-1; 7 positions agree with TRBD2. The germline CDR1 and CDR2 sequences are ENHRY and SYGVKD. CDR3 length: 14 amino acids. With 10 bases clipped from V and 5 bases from J, the junction kept 11 bases outside the gene matches. CDR3 sequence reads: CANKRASGDNEQFF. CDR3 nucleotides: TGTGCCAACAAGAGGGCTAGCGGAGACAATGAGCAGTTCTTC.

This chain connects TRBV10-3 to TRBJ1-1, with TRBD1 identical over 7 bases. The CDR3 length is 13 residues. Unmatched junction bases numbered 0, after V lost 4 bases and J lost 1 base. The germline V gene encodes CDR1 ENHRY and CDR2 SYGVKD. The CDR3 protein is CAISGTGNTEAFF. The CDR3 bases are TGTGCCATCAGTGGGACAGGGAACACTGAAGCTTTCTTT.

V is TRBV19 and J is TRBJ2-2; no firm D call. V was clipped by 4 bases and J by 3 bases, with 15 bases between them. Looked up from germline, CDR1 is LNHDA and CDR2 is SQIVND (reference sequence). The CDR3 totals 16 residues. This chain's CDR3 is CASSTRYPTYTGELFF. The CDR3 coding sequence is TGTGCCAGTAGTACTCGTTACCCTACCTACACCGGGGAGCTGTTTTTT.

The chain carries TRBV6-5 and TRBJ1-5; D gene uncertain. Trimming cost V 6 bases and J 2 bases, with 11 bases left between them. From germline, CDR1 is MNHEY and CDR2 SVGAGI. The CDR3 consists of 14 residues. CDR3: CASSPRVRNQPQHF. The CDR3 DNA sequence: TGTGCCAGCAGCCCGCGGGTCCGCAATCAGCCCCAGCATTTT.

The V call is TRBV10-2, the J call TRBJ1-1; D is unresolved. This CDR3 is 13 amino acids long. The V end was cut by 10 bases, the J end by 3 bases, with 15 bases between. Germline lookup yields CDR1 WSHSY and CDR2 SAAADI. CDR3 in amino acids: CATVGSLDTEAFF. CDR3 in DNA: TGCGCCACAGTAGGGAGTTTGGACACTGAAGCTTTCTTT.

In this sample, this clone turned up once. V and J are TRBV28 and TRBJ1-1; D is ambiguous. The CDR3 consists of 15 residues. Germline lookup yields CDR1 MDHEN and CDR2 SYDVKM. V was trimmed by 4 bases and J by 4 bases, leaving 16 bases between them. For the CDR3, the DNA is TGTGCCAGCAGTTCTTATATTGGTGGTAGCACTGAAGCTTTCTTT. Its translation: CASSSYIGGSTEAFF.

This clone has just one count. The J gene is TRBJ1-2, the V gene TRBV6-1; TRBD1 matches 7 bases. The CDR3 has 16 amino acids. V lost 4 bases and J lost 6; bases outside the gene matches: 14. From germline, CDR1 is MNHNS and CDR2 SASEGT. CDR3 DNA sequence: TGTGCCAGCAGTGGGTTGGTGCCAGGGGGTTTGAATGGCTACACCTTC. Translation: CASSGLVPGGLNGYTF.

The genes are TRBV7-2 and TRBJ2-3; D is unresolved. The CDR3 sequence is 12 residues long. Looked up from germline, CDR1 is SGHTA and CDR2 is FQGNSA. V was cut by 0 bases and J by 5 bases, with 3 bases left in between. In nucleotides, the CDR3 is TGTGCCAGCAGCTTAGCCCTAGATACGCAGTATTTT. Translated: CASSLALDTQYF.

V gene TRBV6-1 combines with J gene TRBJ2-3; 9 bases are shared with TRBD1. The V gene end was trimmed by 7 bases and the J gene end by 3 bases; junction bases not matched to a gene: 8. The CDR3 sequence is 15 residues long. Germline V gives CDR1 MNHNS, CDR2 SASEGT. The CDR3 DNA reads as TGTGCCAGCATGAACAGGGGGCGCGAAACAGATACGCAGTATTTT. It yields the protein CASMNRGRETDTQYF.

The chain combines TRBV7-9 with TRBJ1-4; D may be TRBD1 (5 bases). This CDR3 is built from 14 residues. V gave up 2 bases and J gave up 4 bases, with 8 bases separating them. Germline lookup yields CDR1 SEHNR and CDR2 FQNEAQ (reference sequence). CDR3 protein: CASSLSQDNEKLFF. The CDR3 nucleotides are TGTGCCAGCAGCTTATCACAGGATAATGAAAAACTGTTTTTT.

CDR3 sequence: CASSLAGTAVEQYF. CDR3 nucleotide sequence: TGTGCCAGCAGTTTAGCGGGTACAGCTGTCGAGCAGTACTTC. V and J are TRBV27 and TRBJ2-7; a possible D gene is TRBD2 (5 bases). This CDR3 is built from 14 residues. Germline loops: CDR1 MNHEY, CDR2 SMNVEV (reference sequence). The V and J ends lost 2 bases and 6 bases respectively, with 14 bases between them.

This chain connects TRBV7-2 to TRBJ2-2; 7 bases fit TRBD1. The germline V gene has CDR1 SGHTA and CDR2 FQGNSA. The ends lost 5 bases at V and 2 bases at J; junction bases unmatched: 8. The CDR3 sequence is 16 residues long. CDR3 nucleotide sequence: TGTGCCAGCAGCCGAGGGGGCAGGGCCAACACCGGGGAGCTGTTTTTT. Protein product: CASSRGGRANTGELFF.

The chain uses TRBV9 and TRBJ2-1, with D possibly matching TRBD1 (7 bases). The V end was cut by 4 bases, the J end by 7 bases, with 15 bases between. CDR1 SGDLS and CDR2 YYNGEE come from the germline V gene. This CDR3 is built from 14 residues. CDR3 nucleotide sequence: TGTGCCAGCAGCTCCTATTCAGGGGGGAATGAGCAGTTCTTC. This gives the protein CASSSYSGGNEQFF.

The J gene is TRBJ2-7, the V gene TRBV7-2; no definite D call. The CDR3 extends over 13 amino acids. The germline gives CDR1 SGHTA, CDR2 FQGNSA. The V end lost 8 bases, the J end lost 0 bases, and 11 bases lay between the germline ends. The CDR3 reads CASAYSSSYEQYF. CDR3 DNA: TGTGCCAGCGCTTACTCTAGCTCCTACGAGCAGTACTTC.

The chain employs TRBV7-5 and TRBJ2-3; the tabulated D call, TRBD2, remains unverified against the DNA. TRBV7-5 is designated a pseudogene. CDR3 length: 20 amino acids. This CDR3 reads CARSLAPGLAGGLVTDTQYF. DNA of the CDR3: TGTGCCAGAAGCTTAGCCCCAGGACTAGCGGGGGGACTCGTCACAGATACGCAGTATTTT.

This rearrangement joins TRBV19 to TRBJ1-1; D gene uncertain. The CDR3 is 13 amino acids. Germline V gene data show CDR1 as LNHDA and CDR2 as SQIVND (reference sequence). Between the trimmed V and J ends, which lost 6 bases and 1 base, there was a span of 9 bases. CDR3 sequence: CASSILRNTEAFF. The DNA for the CDR3 is TGTGCCAGTAGCATACTAAGGAACACTGAAGCTTTCTTT.

This clone was detected a few times. V gene TRBV29-1 combines with J gene TRBJ1-4; D is unclear. The CDR3 contains 13 residues. Germline V lookup: CDR1 SQVTM, CDR2 ANQGSEA. The V and J ends lost 4 bases and 2 bases respectively, with 8 bases between them. CDR3: CSVVVGTNEKLFF. The CDR3, as DNA: TGCAGCGTTGTCGTCGGGACTAATGAAAAACTGTTTTTT.

The rearrangement uses TRBV5-1 and TRBJ1-3, with a tentative D call TRBD1 (6 bases). The CDR3 runs to 16 residues. The germline V and J ends were trimmed by 1 base and 2 bases, with 13 bases remaining between them. Germline assignment: CDR1 SGHRS and CDR2 YFSETQ. The CDR3 DNA follows: TGCGCCAGCAGCTTGTCAGGGGACCTTACTGGAAACACCATATATTTT. As protein: CASSLSGDLTGNTIYF.

This sequence joins TRBV15 and TRBJ1-1; the match to TRBD1 covers 7 bases. The CDR3 spans 13 residues. In germline, CDR1 is LNHNV, CDR2 YYDKDF (reference sequence). V dropped 8 bases and J dropped 0; count of bases not matched to a gene: 3. The CDR3 loop reads CATGGQMNTEAFF. For the CDR3, the DNA is TGTGCCACCGGGGGACAGATGAACACTGAAGCTTTCTTT.

The chain uses TRBV10-3 and TRBJ2-7; TRBD1 matches at 9 bases. Losses at the gene ends were 8 bases for V and 5 bases for J; bases not matched to a gene: 4. The CDR3 contains 12 residues. The germline gives CDR1 ENHRY, CDR2 SYGVKD. This chain's CDR3 is CAIGTGNNEQYF. CDR3 coding DNA: TGTGCCATCGGGACAGGGAATAACGAGCAGTACTTC.

This chain connects TRBV6-5 to TRBJ1-1; 9 bases match TRBD1. The V gene's germline CDR1 is MNHEY and CDR2 SVGAGI. Trimming removed 6 bases from V and 5 bases from J; junction bases left unmatched: 7. The CDR3 sequence is 14 residues long. The CDR3 sequence is CASRRGTGWTEAFF. In DNA, the CDR3 is TGTGCCAGCAGACGCGGGACAGGGTGGACTGAAGCTTTCTTT.